This T cell receptor beta chain was documented in a study of T-cell memory formation after mild COVID-19. Across the study: TCR clusters were mostly donor specific. Broader study findings: Contracting CD4+ clones were located mainly in CM and EM, and CD8+ clones in EMRA. Contracting clones from day 15 to 85 had balanced CD4/CD8; later expanders favoured CD4+.

As to this clonotype: Antigen specificity is unknown.

The CDR3 runs to 14 residues. Trimming at V came to 6 bases and at J to 5 bases, leaving 7 bases not matched to a gene. Germline V gives CDR1 SQVTM, CDR2 ANQGSEA. TCRdb used MiXCR to reprocess the 5' RACE reads, holding one entry per CDR3 protein. The profile covers some 210,000 distinct CDR3 sequences, with 8% to 11% appearing a single time and just over 3% taken by the ten largest. The rearrangement uses TRBV29-1 and TRBJ1-6; 7 nucleotides line up with TRBD1. The source material was PBMCs or a T cell subset sorted from them (not recorded which). This TCR was sampled from a man aged 18 to 29 who had mild COVID-19 (a few samples of this study predate the infection). Cell type and time point are not known. CDR3 amino acids: CSVALTGNNSPLHF. Written as DNA, the CDR3 is TGCAGCGTAGCCTTGACAGGGAATAATTCACCCCTCCACTTT.